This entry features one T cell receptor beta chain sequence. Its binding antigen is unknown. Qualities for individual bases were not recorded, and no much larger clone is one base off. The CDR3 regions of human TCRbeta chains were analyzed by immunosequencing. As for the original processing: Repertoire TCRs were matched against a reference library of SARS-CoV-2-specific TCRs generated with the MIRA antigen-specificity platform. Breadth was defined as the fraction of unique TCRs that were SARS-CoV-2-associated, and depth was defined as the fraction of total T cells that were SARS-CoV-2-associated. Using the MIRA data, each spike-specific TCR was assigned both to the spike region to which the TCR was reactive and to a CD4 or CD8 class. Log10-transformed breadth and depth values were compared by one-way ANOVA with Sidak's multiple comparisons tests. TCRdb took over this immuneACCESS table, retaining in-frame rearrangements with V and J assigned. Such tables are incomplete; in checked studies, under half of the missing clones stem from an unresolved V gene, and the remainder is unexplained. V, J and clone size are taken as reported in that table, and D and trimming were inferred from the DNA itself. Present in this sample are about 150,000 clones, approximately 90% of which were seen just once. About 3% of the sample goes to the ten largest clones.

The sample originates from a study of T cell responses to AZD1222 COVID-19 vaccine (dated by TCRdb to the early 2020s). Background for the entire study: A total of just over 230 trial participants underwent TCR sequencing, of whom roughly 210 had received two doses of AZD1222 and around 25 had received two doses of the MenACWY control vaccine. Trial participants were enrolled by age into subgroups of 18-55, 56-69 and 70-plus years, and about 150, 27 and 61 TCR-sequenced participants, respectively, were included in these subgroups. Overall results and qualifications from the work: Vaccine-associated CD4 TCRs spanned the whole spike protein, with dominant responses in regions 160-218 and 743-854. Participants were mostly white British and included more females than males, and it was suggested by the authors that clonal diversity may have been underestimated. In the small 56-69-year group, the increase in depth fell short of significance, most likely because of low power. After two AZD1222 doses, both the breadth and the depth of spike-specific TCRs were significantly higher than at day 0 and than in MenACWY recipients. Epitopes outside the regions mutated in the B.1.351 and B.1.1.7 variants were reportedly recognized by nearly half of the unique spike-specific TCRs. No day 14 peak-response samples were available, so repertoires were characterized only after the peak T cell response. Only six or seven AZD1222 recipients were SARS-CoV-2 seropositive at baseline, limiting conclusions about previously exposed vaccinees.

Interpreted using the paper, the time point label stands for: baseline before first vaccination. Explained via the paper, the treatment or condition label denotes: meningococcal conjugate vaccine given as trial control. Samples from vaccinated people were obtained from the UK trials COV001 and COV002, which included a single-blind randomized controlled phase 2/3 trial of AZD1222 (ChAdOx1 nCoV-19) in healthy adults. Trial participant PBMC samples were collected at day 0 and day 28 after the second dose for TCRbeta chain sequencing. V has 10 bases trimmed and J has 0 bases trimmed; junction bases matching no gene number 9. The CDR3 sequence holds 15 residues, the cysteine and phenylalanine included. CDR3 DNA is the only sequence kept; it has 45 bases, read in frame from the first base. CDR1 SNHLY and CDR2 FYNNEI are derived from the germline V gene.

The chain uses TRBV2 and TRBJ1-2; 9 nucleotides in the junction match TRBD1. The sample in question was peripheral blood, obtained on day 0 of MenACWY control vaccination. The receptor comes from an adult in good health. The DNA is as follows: TGTGCCACGTCCCGGGACAGGGCCTCTAACTATGGCTACACCTTC. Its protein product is CATSRDRASNYGYTF.